These 4 T cell receptor beta chains share one sample of origin, sequenced in a study of breast tumors, draining lymph nodes, adjacent tissues. A single record per CDR3 protein comes from TCRdb applying MiXCR to the multiplex PCR reads. The sample has 180,000 or so distinct CDR3 sequences; roughly 31% are singletons. Breast cancer patients provided tissue from their axillary draining lymph nodes. Input material: axillary lymph node tissue. The source is a female donor with breast cancer. Some clones in this sample may be carry-over from other donors' samples.

This clonotype appeared many times. The V gene is TRBV20-1, the J gene TRBJ1-3; 8 positions match TRBD1. CDR1 and CDR2 (germline): DFQATT, SNEGSKA (reference sequence). Trimming removed 0 bases from V and 1 base from J; junction bases left unmatched: 5. The CDR3 contains 16 residues. Here the CDR3 reads CSARDPRQGSGNTIYF. CDR3 DNA: TGCAGTGCTAGAGACCCTCGACAGGGGTCTGGAAACACCATATATTTT.

This clonotype was seen at least ten times. The chain joins TRBV7-6 to TRBJ2-2; D not resolved. V lost 5 bases and J 1 base, leaving 8 bases between the germline ends. From germline, CDR1 is SGHVS and CDR2 FNYEAQ. This CDR3 contains 14 residues. CDR3 nucleotides: TGTGCCAGCAGCCAGGACGGGAACACCGGGGAGCTGTTTTTT. Encoded protein: CASSQDGNTGELFF.

About this clonotype: A much larger clone lies a single base off, so this may be a read error. The chain recombines TRBV28 with TRBJ2-7; the match to TRBD2 covers 7 bases. The CDR3 spans 13 residues. CDR1 and CDR2 (germline): MDHEN, SYDVKM. With V trimmed by 6 bases and J by 9 bases, 11 bases remained unmatched. CDR3 coding DNA: TGTGCCAGCAGCACATCAGGGACTAAAGGGCAGTACTTC. This translates into CASSTSGTKGQYF.

This clonotype came up a few times. V usage is TRBV3-1 and J usage is TRBJ2-1; the match to TRBD2 covers 8 bases. The CDR3 has 19 residues. Germline V CDR1 and CDR2: LGHDT, YNNKEL (reference sequence). Unmatched junction bases numbered 15, after V lost 0 bases and J lost 5 bases. The CDR3: CASSQDPPIREGPNNEQFF. In DNA, the CDR3 is TGTGCCAGCAGCCAAGATCCGCCAATACGGGAGGGCCCCAACAATGAGCAGTTCTTC.